The T cell receptor beta chain under discussion was sequenced for a study of human T cells and chemical hapten exposure. Study at large: Variability of per-sample TCR yields stemmed mainly from small differences in pooled library volume. General study points: Counts of TCRs above 1 in 1000 frequency stayed unchanged with DPC sensitization.

Regarding time point: healthy volunteer bleed at 6 weeks. Unfractionated whole blood was the source from which total RNA was extracted. The library attached unique molecular identifiers to individual cDNA molecules. Original processing methods: Samples ranged from roughly 20,000 to 750,000 TCRs, with a median of around 100,000. TCRdb processed the RACE reads anew with MiXCR; each CDR3 protein has one entry. TCRdb's processing, not the study's, gives the V and J calls here. The sample contains roughly 43,000 distinct CDR3 sequences, about 4% of which appear only once. This clonotype was seen ten or more times. Its cognate antigen is unknown. The CDR3 is 13 amino acids. Germline-derived CDR1 and CDR2 are KGHSH and LQKENI. V gave up 3 bases and J gave up 2 bases, with 8 bases separating them.

Sequencing was carried out using whole blood. The chain links TRBV18 to TRBJ2-7, with D hard to call. This TCR derives from a human donor in good health. Some clones in this sample may be carry-over from other donors' samples. The CDR3 DNA sequence: TGTGCCAGCTCACCGGCTGACACCTACGAGCAGTACTTC. Translation: CASSPADTYEQYF.